The 19 T cell receptor beta chains listed next were all sequenced from one sample in a study of blood T cell repertoires in COVID-19. Assay used: immunoSEQ multiplex PCR; TCRdb lists only in-frame clones, some missing. The table includes about 260,000 clones, 80% to 90% detected once. The specimen was peripheral blood. The receptors here all came from a woman in her thirties or forties with acute or convalescent COVID-19.

This chain uses TRBV10-3 with TRBJ1-1, with TRBD1 identical over 9 bases. CDR1 and CDR2 (germline): ENHRY, SYGVKD. The CDR3 contains 14 residues. Trimming at V came to 7 bases and at J to 4 bases, leaving 7 bases not matched to a gene. The CDR3 region has the DNA TGTGCCATCACCCCTGGGACAGGGTTCACTGAAGCTTTCTTT. Translated, it gives CAITPGTGFTEAFF.

Points on this clone: Additional DNA sequences in this sample encode the identical CDR3. The V gene is TRBV9, the J gene TRBJ2-1; 9 bases map to TRBD2. The germline gives CDR1 SGDLS, CDR2 YYNGEE. V gave up 0 bases and J gave up 2 bases; unmatched junction bases: 0. The CDR3 runs to 15 residues. CDR3 sequence: CASSVGLAAYNEQFF. The CDR3 DNA reads TGTGCCAGCAGCGTAGGACTAGCGGCCTACAATGAGCAGTTCTTC. Using reference TRBV9 and TRBJ2-1 for the parts outside the CDR3, the full variable domain is DSGVTQTPKHLITATGQRVTLRCSPRSGDLSVYWYQQSLDQGLQFLIQYYNGEERAKGNILERFSAQQFPDLHSELNLSSLELGDSALYFCASSVGLAAYNEQFFGPGTRLTVL.

The rearrangement uses TRBV2 and TRBJ2-5, with a possible D match to TRBD1 (5 bases). Germline lookup yields CDR1 SNHLY and CDR2 FYNNEI. The ends were cut back, 6 bases at V and 5 bases at J, with 10 bases in the middle. CDR3 length: 12 amino acids. The CDR3 protein is CASRDNTETQYF. DNA for the CDR3: TGTGCCAGCAGGGACAACACGGAGACCCAGTACTTC.

The chain carries TRBV6-5 and TRBJ1-1; D uncertain. The CDR3 spans 10 residues. CDR1 is MNHEY, CDR2 SVGAGI, per germline. Trimming took off 4 bases at V and 8 bases at J, with 5 bases between the two ends. CDR3 nucleotides: TGTGCCAGCAGTTCAGTGGAAGCTTTCTTT. This sequence encodes CASSSVEAFF.

This clone appeared once. The chain carries TRBV20-1 and TRBJ1-2; D uncertain. Germline CDR1 DFQATT, CDR2 SNEGSKA (reference sequence). The CDR3 length is 11 residues. Trimming took off 4 bases at V and 7 bases at J, with 10 bases between the two ends. The CDR3 coding sequence is TGCAGTGCTACTTACTCGGGTGGCTACACCTTC. Translated: CSATYSGGYTF.

The chain recombines TRBV12-3 or TRBV12-4 with TRBJ1-2, with a tentative D call TRBD1 (5 bases). The CDR3 runs 12 residues. With 5 bases removed from V and 3 bases from J, the gap between germline ends came to 7 bases. The CDR3 DNA is TGTGCCAGCAGTCAGGGCGACTATGGCTACACCTTC. Translated, it gives CASSQGDYGYTF.

The rearrangement joins TRBV3-1 (or the pseudogene TRBV3-2) to TRBJ2-5; possible D gene TRBD1, 6 bases. Germline-derived CDR1 and CDR2 are LGHDT and YNNKEL (reference sequence). CDR3 length: 15 residues. V was trimmed by 3 bases and J by 2 bases, leaving 13 bases between them. The CDR3 is CASSQGGQTQETQYF. The CDR3, as DNA: TGTGCCAGCAGCCAGGGTGGACAGACGCAAGAGACCCAGTACTTC.

V usage is TRBV9 and J usage is TRBJ2-2; a weak D match, TRBD2 (5 bases). Germline loops: CDR1 SGDLS, CDR2 YYNGEE. CDR3 length: 16 amino acids. Trimming shortened V by 0 bases and J by 1 base, and 10 bases separated the two germline ends. The CDR3 coding sequence is TGTGCCAGCAGCGTAGGTTGGGGAGTGAACACCGGGGAGCTGTTTTTT. This translates into CASSVGWGVNTGELFF.

J is TRBJ2-2 and V is TRBV5-4; TRBD1 matches 9 bases. The germline gives CDR1 SGHNT, CDR2 YYREEE (reference sequence). This CDR3 has 14 amino acids. V shed 6 bases and J 9 bases; nucleotides not matched to a gene: 9. The chain's CDR3 is CASTMGQGERELFF. CDR3 nucleotide sequence: TGTGCCAGCACCATGGGACAGGGAGAGCGGGAGCTGTTTTTT.

The V and J genes are TRBV7-8 and TRBJ1-2; no definite D call. The CDR3 runs 17 residues. Trimming took 1 base from V and 0 from J, leaving 15 bases between them. Germline V gene data show CDR1 as SGHVS and CDR2 as FQNEAQ. For the CDR3, the DNA is TGTGCCAGCAGCTTAGGAAAGTTTGGCCTTTCTAACTATGGCTACACCTTC. Protein product: CASSLGKFGLSNYGYTF.

The chain couples TRBV2 to TRBJ1-2; 10 positions agree with TRBD1. Germline loops: CDR1 SNHLY, CDR2 FYNNEI. V dropped 7 bases and J dropped 5; count of bases not matched to a gene: 13. The CDR3 is made up of 16 amino acids. In DNA form, the CDR3 reads TGTGCCAGCACCGACCCCCTCCGGACAGGGGGATATGGCTACACCTTC. This encodes CASTDPLRTGGYGYTF.

The CDR3 protein is CASSLGGTGTYEQYV. The CDR3 coding sequence is TGTGCCAGCAGCTTGGGGGGGACAGGGACCTACGAGCAGTACGTC. This sequence joins TRBV5-8 and TRBJ2-7; 9 bases are shared with TRBD1. Germline assignment: CDR1 SGHTS and CDR2 YDEGEE. V trimming: 0 bases; J trimming: 2 bases; junction bases outside the gene matches: 3. The CDR3 totals 15 residues.

The chain recombines TRBV11-2 with TRBJ2-1, with 12 bases aligning to TRBD2. CDR1 SGHAT and CDR2 FQNNGV come from the germline V gene. J lost 5 bases, V lost 2 bases, and 13 bases had no gene match. The CDR3 sequence is 19 residues long. Written as DNA, the CDR3 is TGTGCCAGCAGCTTAAGCCCCTTTGGGCGACTAGCGGGGGACAATGAGCAGTTCTTC. Its translation is CASSLSPFGRLAGDNEQFF. Full variable domain (outside the CDR3, taken from reference TRBV11-2 and TRBJ2-1): EAGVAQSPRYKIIEKRQSVAFWCNPISGHATLYWYQQILGQGPKLLIQFQNNGVVDDSQLPKDRFSAERLKGVDSTLKIQPAKLEDSAVYLCASSLSPFGRLAGDNEQFFGPGTRLTVL.

The chain combines TRBV9 with TRBJ1-1; the D gene is possibly TRBD1 (5 bases). The CDR3 consists of 14 residues. CDR1 and CDR2 (germline): SGDLS, YYNGEE. The V end was cut by 4 bases, the J end by 4 bases, with 14 bases between. The chain's CDR3 is CASSPVWGGTEAFF. Here the CDR3 DNA reads TGTGCCAGCAGCCCAGTATGGGGGGGCACTGAAGCTTTCTTT.

The J gene is TRBJ1-2, the V gene TRBV5-1; TRBD1 might be the D (6 bases). Trimming cost V 4 bases and J 2 bases, with 21 bases left between them. This CDR3 has 17 amino acids. Looked up from germline, CDR1 is SGHRS and CDR2 is YFSETQ. The chain's CDR3 is CASSPGAYAGANYGYTF. In nucleotides, the CDR3 is TGCGCCAGCAGCCCCGGAGCCTATGCGGGGGCAAACTATGGCTACACCTTC.

V is TRBV3-1 (or the pseudogene TRBV3-2) and J is TRBJ2-6, with 7 bases that match TRBD1. The CDR3 spans 16 residues. CDR1 is LGHDT, CDR2 YNNKEL, per germline (reference sequence). V shed 0 bases, J shed 2 bases, and the junction held 1 base outside the gene matches. Here the CDR3 reads CASSQDTGAGANVLTF. CDR3 nucleotide sequence: TGTGCCAGCAGCCAAGATACAGGGGCTGGGGCCAACGTCCTGACTTTC.

The chain recombines TRBV6-1 with TRBJ1-3; D gene ambiguous. The V gene's germline CDR1 is MNHNS and CDR2 SASEGT. The CDR3 covers 15 residues. V lost 0 bases and J 5 bases, leaving 11 bases between the germline ends. CDR3 DNA: TGTGCCAGCAGTGAAGCAAGCAGGATTCGAAACACCATATATTTT. Its translation: CASSEASRIRNTIYF.

This clone was detected a few times. This rearrangement joins TRBV4-1 to TRBJ1-5; 7 bases fit TRBD1. The CDR3 covers 14 residues. CDR1 MGHRA and CDR2 YSYEKL come from the germline V gene. Germline trimming cut 2 bases from V and 6 bases from J; bases unmatched to any gene: 4. This CDR3 reads CASSQRQGGQPQHF. CDR3 nucleotides: TGCGCCAGCAGCCAACGACAGGGAGGTCAGCCCCAGCATTTT.

The V gene is TRBV11-2, the J gene TRBJ1-6; no clear D gene. V lost 1 base to trimming and J lost 7 bases, with 14 bases between them. The CDR3 totals 16 residues. In germline, CDR1 is SGHAT, CDR2 FQNNGV. Written as DNA, the CDR3 is TGTGCCAGCAGCTTAGGTTTAGGCAGGCGAAATTCACCCCTCCACTTT. This codes for CASSLGLGRRNSPLHF.